Described below is a single TCR beta chain sequence and its context. Method: immunoSEQ multiplex PCR; TCRdb's copy keeps in-frame clones and lacks some. The repertoire holds some 150,000 clones, with about 88% as singletons. The data stem from a study of blood T cell repertoires in COVID-19. Study overall: Samples of COVID-19 (acute and convalescent) were obtained from the United States, Italy and Spain.

V lost 1 base to trimming and J lost 6 bases, with 6 bases between them. Germline CDR1 reads LNHDA; CDR2 reads SQIVND (reference sequence). This CDR3 is built from 12 residues. The origin of this receptor is a woman aged 70-85 years with acute or convalescent COVID-19. The V gene is TRBV19, the J gene TRBJ1-1, with D maybe TRBD1 (5 bases). Sequenced input: peripheral blood. In DNA form, the CDR3 reads TGTGCCAGTAGTATAGGGGGGGCTGAAGCTTTCTTT. As protein: CASSIGGAEAFF.